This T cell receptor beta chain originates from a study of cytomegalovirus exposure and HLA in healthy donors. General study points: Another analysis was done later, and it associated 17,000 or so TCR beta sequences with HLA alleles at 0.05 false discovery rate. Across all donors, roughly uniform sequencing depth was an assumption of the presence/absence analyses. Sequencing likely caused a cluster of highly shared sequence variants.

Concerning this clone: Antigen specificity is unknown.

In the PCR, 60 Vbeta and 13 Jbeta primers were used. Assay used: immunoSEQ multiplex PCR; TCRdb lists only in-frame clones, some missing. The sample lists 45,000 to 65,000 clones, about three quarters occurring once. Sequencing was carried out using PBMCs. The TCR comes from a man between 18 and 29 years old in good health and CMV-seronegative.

Here the CDR3 reads CASNIQGRQETQYF. The CDR3, as DNA: TGTGCCAGCAACATCCAGGGCAGACAAGAGACCCAGTACTTC. This chain joins TRBV7-9 and TRBJ2-5, with a possible D match to TRBD1 (5 bases). The V gene's germline CDR1 is SEHNR and CDR2 FQNEAQ (reference sequence). This CDR3 has 14 residues. Between the trimmed V and J ends, which lost 7 bases and 2 bases, there was a span of 14 bases.